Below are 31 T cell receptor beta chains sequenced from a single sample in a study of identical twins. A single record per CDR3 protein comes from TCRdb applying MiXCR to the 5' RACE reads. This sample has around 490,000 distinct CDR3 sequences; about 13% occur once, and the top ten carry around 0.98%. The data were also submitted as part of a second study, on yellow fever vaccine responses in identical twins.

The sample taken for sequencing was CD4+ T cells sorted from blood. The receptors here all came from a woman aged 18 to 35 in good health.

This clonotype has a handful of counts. The CDR3 loop reads CASSRPGRTNEKLFF. The CDR3 nucleotides are TGTGCCAGCAGCCGCCCGGGACGGACTAATGAAAAACTGTTTTTT. This chain links TRBV7-9 with TRBJ1-4, with D possibly TRBD1 on 5 matching bases. This CDR3 is 15 amino acids long. CDR1 and CDR2 (germline): SEHNR, FQNEAQ (reference sequence). Trimming cost V 5 bases and J 2 bases, with 12 bases left between them.

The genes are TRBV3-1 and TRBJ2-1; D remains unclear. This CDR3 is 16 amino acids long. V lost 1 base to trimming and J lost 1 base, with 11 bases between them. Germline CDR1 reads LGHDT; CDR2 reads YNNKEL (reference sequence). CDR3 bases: TGTGCCAGCAGCCAAGGCGTGCTAGGGTCCTACAATGAGCAGTTCTTC. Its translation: CASSQGVLGSYNEQFF.

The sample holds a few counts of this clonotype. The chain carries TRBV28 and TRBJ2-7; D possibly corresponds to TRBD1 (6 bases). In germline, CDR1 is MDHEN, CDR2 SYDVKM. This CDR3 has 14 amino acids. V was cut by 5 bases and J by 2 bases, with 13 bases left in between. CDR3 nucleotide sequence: TGTGCCAGCAGTATAGGGACATTCCCCTACGAGCAGTACTTC. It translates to CASSIGTFPYEQYF.

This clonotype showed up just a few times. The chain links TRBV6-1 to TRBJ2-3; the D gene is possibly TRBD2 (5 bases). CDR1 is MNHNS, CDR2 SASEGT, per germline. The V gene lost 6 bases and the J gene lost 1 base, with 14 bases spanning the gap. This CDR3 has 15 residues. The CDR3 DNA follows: TGTGCCAGCAGCCGCCCCGGGGTTGGCACAGATACGCAGTATTTT. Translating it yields CASSRPGVGTDTQYF.

CDR3 sequence: CASSRTGGGSGSDTQYF. The DNA of the CDR3 is TGCGCCAGCAGCCGCACGGGGGGCGGGAGCGGTTCAGATACGCAGTATTTT. The rearrangement uses TRBV5-1 and TRBJ2-3; maybe TRBD2 (7 bases). This CDR3 has 17 residues. CDR1 is SGHRS and CDR2 is YFSETQ in the germline V gene. The V gene lost 4 bases and the J gene lost 4 bases, with 22 bases spanning the gap.

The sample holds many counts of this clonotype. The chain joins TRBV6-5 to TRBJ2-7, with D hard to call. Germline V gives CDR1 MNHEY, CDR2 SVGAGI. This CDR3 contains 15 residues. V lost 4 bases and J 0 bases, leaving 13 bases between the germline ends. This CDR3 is CASSSPTLSSYEQYF. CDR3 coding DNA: TGTGCCAGCAGTTCCCCGACACTGAGCTCCTACGAGCAGTACTTC.

The CDR3 DNA sequence: TGCAGTGCGACCCCACGGACAGGGCCAAATCAGCCCCAGCATTTT. Protein product: CSATPRTGPNQPQHF. The rearrangement uses TRBV20-1 and TRBJ1-5; TRBD1 matches at 8 bases. The CDR3 totals 15 residues. Germline V gene data show CDR1 as DFQATT and CDR2 as SNEGSKA (reference sequence). V lost 6 bases to trimming and J lost 4 bases; unmatched junction nucleotides: 11.

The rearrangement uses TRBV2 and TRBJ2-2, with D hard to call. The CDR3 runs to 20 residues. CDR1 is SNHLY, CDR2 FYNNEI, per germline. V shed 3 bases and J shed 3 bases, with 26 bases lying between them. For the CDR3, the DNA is TGTGCCAGCAGTGATGCGTGGGCAGTCGGTAGACGACGGGACACCGGGGAGCTGTTTTTT. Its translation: CASSDAWAVGRRRDTGELFF.

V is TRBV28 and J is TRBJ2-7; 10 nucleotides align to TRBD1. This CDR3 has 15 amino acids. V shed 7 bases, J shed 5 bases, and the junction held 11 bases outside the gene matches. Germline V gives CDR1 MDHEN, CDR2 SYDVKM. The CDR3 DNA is TGTGCCAGCACTTTTGGGGACAGGGGTTACGACGAGCAGTACTTC. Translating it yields CASTFGDRGYDEQYF.

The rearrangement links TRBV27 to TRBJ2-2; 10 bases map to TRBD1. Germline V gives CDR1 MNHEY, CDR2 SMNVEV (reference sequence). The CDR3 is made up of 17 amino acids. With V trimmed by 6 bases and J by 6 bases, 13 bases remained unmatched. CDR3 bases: TGTGCCAGCAGCCACCGAACAAGACAGGGGGCGGCCGGGGAGCTGTTTTTT. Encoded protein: CASSHRTRQGAAGELFF.

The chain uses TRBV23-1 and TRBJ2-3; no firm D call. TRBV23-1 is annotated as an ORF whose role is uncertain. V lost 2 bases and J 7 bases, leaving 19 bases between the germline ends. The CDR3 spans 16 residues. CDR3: CASSQKQRLTQNTQYF. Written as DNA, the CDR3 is TGCGCCAGCAGTCAAAAGCAGAGGTTGACCCAAAATACGCAGTATTTT.

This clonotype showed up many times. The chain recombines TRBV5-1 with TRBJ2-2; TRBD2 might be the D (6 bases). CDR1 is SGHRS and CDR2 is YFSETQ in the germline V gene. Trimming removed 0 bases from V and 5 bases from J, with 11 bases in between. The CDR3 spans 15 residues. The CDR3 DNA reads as TGCGCCAGCAGCTTGGAGTACGGGAGAACCGGGGAGCTGTTTTTT. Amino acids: CASSLEYGRTGELFF.

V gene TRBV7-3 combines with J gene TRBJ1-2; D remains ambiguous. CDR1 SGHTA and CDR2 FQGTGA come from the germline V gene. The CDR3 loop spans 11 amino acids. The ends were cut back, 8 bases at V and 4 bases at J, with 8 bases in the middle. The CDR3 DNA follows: TGTGCCAGCGGGAACGTCTATGGCTACACCTTC. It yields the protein CASGNVYGYTF.

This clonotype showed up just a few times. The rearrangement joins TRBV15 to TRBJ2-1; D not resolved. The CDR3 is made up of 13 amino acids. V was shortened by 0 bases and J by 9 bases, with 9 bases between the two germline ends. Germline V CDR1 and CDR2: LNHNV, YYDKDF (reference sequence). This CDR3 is CATSRDHDSEQFF. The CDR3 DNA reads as TGTGCCACCAGCAGAGATCACGACTCTGAGCAGTTCTTC. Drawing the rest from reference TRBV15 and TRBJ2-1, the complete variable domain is DAMVIQNPRYQVTQFGKPVTLSCSQTLNHNVMYWYQQKSSQAPKLLFHYYDKDFNNEADTPDNFQSRRPNTSFCFLDIRSPGLGDTAMYLCATSRDHDSEQFFGPGTRLTVL.

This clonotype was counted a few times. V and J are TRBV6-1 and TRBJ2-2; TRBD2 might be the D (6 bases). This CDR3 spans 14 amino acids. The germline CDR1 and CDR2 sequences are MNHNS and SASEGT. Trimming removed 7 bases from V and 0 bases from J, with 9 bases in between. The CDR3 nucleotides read TGTGCCAGCATAGGGGAGGCGAACACCGGGGAGCTGTTTTTT. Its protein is CASIGEANTGELFF.

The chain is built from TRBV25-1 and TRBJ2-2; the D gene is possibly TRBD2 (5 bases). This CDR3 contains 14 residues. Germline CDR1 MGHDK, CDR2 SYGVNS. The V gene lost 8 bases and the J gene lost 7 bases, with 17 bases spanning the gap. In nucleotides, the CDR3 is TGTGCCAGCTGCACTGGGAGTATTGGCGGGGAGCTGTTTTTT. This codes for CASCTGSIGGELFF. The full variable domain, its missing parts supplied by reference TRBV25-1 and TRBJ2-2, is EADIYQTPRYLVIGTGKKITLECSQTMGHDKMYWYQQDPGMELHLIHYSYGVNSTEKGDLSSESTVSRIRTEHFPLTLESARPSHTSQYLCASCTGSIGGELFFGEGSRLTVL.

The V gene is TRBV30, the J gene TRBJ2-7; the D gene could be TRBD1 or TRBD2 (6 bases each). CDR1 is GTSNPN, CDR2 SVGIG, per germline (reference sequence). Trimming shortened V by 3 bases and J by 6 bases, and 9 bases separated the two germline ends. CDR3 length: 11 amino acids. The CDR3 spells CAWRKGGEQYF. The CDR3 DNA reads TGTGCCTGGAGAAAGGGGGGCGAGCAGTACTTC.

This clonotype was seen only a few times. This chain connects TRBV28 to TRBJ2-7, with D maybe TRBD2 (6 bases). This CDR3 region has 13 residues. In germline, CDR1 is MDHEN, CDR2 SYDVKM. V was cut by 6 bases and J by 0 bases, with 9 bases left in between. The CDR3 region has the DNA TGTGCCAGCAGGGGCGGGACCTCCTACGAGCAGTACTTC. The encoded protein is CASRGGTSYEQYF.

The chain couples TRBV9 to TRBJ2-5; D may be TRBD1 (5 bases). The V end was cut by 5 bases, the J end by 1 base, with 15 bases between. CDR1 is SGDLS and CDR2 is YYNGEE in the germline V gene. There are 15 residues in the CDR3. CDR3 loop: CASSLSPDIQETQYF. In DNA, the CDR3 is TGTGCCAGCAGTCTTTCCCCGGACATCCAAGAGACCCAGTACTTC.

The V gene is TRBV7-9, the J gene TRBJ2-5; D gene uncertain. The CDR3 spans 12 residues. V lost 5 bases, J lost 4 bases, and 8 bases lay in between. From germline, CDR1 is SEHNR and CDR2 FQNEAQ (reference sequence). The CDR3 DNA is TGTGCCAGCAGCAATGTCGCAGAGACCCAGTACTTC. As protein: CASSNVAETQYF.

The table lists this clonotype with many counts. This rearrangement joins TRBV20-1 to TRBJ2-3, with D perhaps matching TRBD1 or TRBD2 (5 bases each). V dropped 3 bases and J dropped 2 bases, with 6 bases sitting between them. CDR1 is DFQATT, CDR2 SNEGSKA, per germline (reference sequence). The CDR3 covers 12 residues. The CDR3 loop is CSASGTTDTQYF. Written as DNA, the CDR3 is TGCAGTGCTAGCGGGACCACAGATACGCAGTATTTT.

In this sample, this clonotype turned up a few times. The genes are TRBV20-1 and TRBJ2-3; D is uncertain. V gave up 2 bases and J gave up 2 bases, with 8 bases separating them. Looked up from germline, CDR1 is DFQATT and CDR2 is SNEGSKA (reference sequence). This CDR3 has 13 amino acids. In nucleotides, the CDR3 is TGCAGTGCTAGAAGCCCCTACACAGATACGCAGTATTTT. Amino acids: CSARSPYTDTQYF.

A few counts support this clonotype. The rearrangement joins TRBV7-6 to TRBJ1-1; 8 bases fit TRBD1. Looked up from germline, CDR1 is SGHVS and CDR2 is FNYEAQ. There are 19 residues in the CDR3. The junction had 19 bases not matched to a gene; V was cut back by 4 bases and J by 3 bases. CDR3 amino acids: CASSSRTGRVFGRDTEAFF. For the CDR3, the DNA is TGTGCCAGCAGCTCTAGGACAGGGAGGGTCTTCGGGAGGGACACTGAAGCTTTCTTT.

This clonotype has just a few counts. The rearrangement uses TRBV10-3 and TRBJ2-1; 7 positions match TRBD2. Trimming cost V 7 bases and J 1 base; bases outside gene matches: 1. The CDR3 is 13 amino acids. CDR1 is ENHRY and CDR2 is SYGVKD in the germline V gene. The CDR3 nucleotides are TGTGCCATCAACGGGGGGTCCTACAATGAGCAGTTCTTC. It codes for CAINGGSYNEQFF.

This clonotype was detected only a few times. CDR3 nucleotide sequence: TGCGCCAGCAGCTCGATGGGTTCCGGGGAGCTGTTTTTT. This encodes CASSSMGSGELFF. This sequence joins TRBV5-1 and TRBJ2-2; D gene uncertain. Trimming removed 3 bases at V and 6 bases at J, with 9 bases between. Germline lookup yields CDR1 SGHRS and CDR2 YFSETQ. CDR3 length: 13 residues.

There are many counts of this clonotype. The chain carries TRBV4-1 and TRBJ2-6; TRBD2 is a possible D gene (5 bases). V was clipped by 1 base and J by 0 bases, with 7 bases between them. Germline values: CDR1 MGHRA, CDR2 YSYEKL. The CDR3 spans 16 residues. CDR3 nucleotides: TGCGCCAGCAGCCAAGCTGAGGGCTCTGGGGCCAACGTCCTGACTTTC. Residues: CASSQAEGSGANVLTF.

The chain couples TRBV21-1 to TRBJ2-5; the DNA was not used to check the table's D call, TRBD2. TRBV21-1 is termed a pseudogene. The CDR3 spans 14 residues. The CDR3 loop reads CASSKGRTRETQYF. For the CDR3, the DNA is TGTGCCAGCAGCAAAGGGAGGACTAGGGAGACCCAGTACTTC.

In nucleotides, the CDR3 is TGTGCCAGCAGTGAGGGGCAGACACTGATCATTCAGTACTTC. Protein product: CASSEGQTLIIQYF. V gene TRBV2 combines with J gene TRBJ2-4, with a weak D call TRBD1 (5 bases). Looked up from germline, CDR1 is SNHLY and CDR2 is FYNNEI. V was shortened by 3 bases and J by 9 bases, with 15 bases between the two germline ends. This CDR3 spans 14 amino acids.

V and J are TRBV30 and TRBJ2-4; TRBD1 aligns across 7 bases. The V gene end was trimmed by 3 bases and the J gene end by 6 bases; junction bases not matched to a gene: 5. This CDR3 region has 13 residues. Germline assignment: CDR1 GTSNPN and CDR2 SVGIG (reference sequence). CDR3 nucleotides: TGTGCCTGGAGCCGACAGGGAGCAAACATTCAGTACTTC. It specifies CAWSRQGANIQYF.

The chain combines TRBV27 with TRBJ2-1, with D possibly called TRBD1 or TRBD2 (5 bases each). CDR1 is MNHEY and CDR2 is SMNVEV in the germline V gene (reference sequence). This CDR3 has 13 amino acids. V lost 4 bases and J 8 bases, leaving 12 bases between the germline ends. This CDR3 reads CASSSGTSDEQFF. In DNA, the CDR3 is TGTGCCAGCAGTTCCGGGACGTCGGATGAGCAGTTCTTC.

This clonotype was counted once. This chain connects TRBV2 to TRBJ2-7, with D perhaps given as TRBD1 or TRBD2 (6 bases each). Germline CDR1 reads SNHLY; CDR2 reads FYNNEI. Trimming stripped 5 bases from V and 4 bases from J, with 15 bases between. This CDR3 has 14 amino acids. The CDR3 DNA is TGTGCCAGCAGTCAGGGGAGGAATGGGTACGAGCAGTACTTC. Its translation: CASSQGRNGYEQYF.